This section outlines one T cell receptor beta chain sequence together with its context. Its specificity is not known. The data were obtained in a study of T-cell memory formation after mild COVID-19. Study-wide results and caveats: Contracting CD4+ clones lay largely in CM and EM, with CD8+ ones residing in EMRA.

V dropped 6 bases and J dropped 4; count of bases not matched to a gene: 7. From germline, CDR1 is SGHAT and CDR2 FQNNGV. The CDR3 contains 14 residues. TCRdb passed the 5' RACE reads through MiXCR, listing each CDR3 protein once. Found here are 300,000 to 400,000 distinct CDR3 sequences, over 10% of them singletons; the top ten hold 20% to 25%. The material sequenced was PBMCs or a T cell subset sorted from them (not recorded which). This TCR derives from a man younger than 35 who had mild COVID-19 (a few samples of this study predate the infection). Cell type and time point are not known. The chain couples TRBV11-2 to TRBJ1-2; 8 nucleotides agree with TRBD1. The CDR3 coding sequence is TGTGCCAGCAGTATCGACAGGGGTGGCTATGGCTACACCTTC. Its translation is CASSIDRGGYGYTF.